These T cell receptor beta chains were read from a single sample in a study of CD8+CD57+ T cells in acquired aplastic anemia. TCRdb redid the calling of the reads with MiXCR, one entry per CDR3 protein. Of about 160,000 distinct CDR3 sequences in the sample, over 40% were seen once. Sequenced: sorted CD4+, CD8+, or CD8+CD57+ T cells (not recorded which) from PBMCs. Receptors were obtained from a human donor with aplastic anemia. CDR3s include the opening cysteine and the closing phenylalanine or tryptophan. The D gene is left open where the match is weak. Clone size is given for some rows only: seen once, a few or many times, or a class if the clone is expanded.

TRBJ1-1 | many | TRBD1 | TRBV10-3 | CAITRTGMNTEAFF | TGTGCCATCACCAGGACAGGTATGAACACTGAAGCTTTCTTT
TRBJ1-5 | NA | NA | TRBV7-2 | CASSRNQPQHF | TGTGCCAGCAGCCGTAATCAGCCCCAGCATTTT
TRBJ1-4 | many | NA | TRBV2 | CASSEFDRLMFF | TGTGCCAGCAGTGAGTTTGACAGACTAATGTTTTTT
TRBJ2-1 | NA | NA | TRBV10-1 | CASSGGSSNEQFF | TGCGCCAGCAGTGGGGGATCTTCCAATGAGCAGTTCTTC
TRBJ1-2 | NA | TRBD1 | TRBV2 | CASSESTGTSGYTF | TGTGCCAGCAGTGAATCGACAGGGACATCCGGCTACACCTTC
TRBJ2-5 | NA | NA | TRBV3-1 | CASSSREGQETQYF | TGTGCCAGCAGCTCCCGAGAGGGCCAAGAGACCCAGTACTTC
TRBJ1-2 | NA | TRBD1 | TRBV24-1 | CATSDPTGDGYTF | TGTGCCACCAGTGATCCGACAGGGGATGGCTACACCTTC
TRBJ1-5 | NA | TRBD1 | TRBV19 | CASTQDRVSNQPQHF | TGTGCCAGTACCCAGGACAGGGTAAGCAATCAGCCCCAGCATTTT
TRBJ1-4 | many | NA | TRBV20-1 | CSATPATVNEKLFF | TGCAGTGCTACCCCGGCAACGGTTAATGAAAAACTGTTTTTT
TRBJ2-3 | NA | TRBD2 | TRBV15 | CATSSGGVGTQYF | TGTGCCACCAGCTCGGGGGGGGTTGGTACGCAGTATTTT
TRBJ1-1 | NA | TRBD1 | TRBV19 | CASSIVGQGPQTEAFF | TGTGCCAGTAGTATCGTGGGACAGGGCCCTCAGACTGAAGCTTTCTTT
TRBJ2-7 | many | TRBD1 | TRBV6-1 | CASSAPGQGAHEQYF | TGTGCCAGCAGTGCGCCGGGACAGGGGGCCCACGAGCAGTACTTC
TRBJ1-6 | NA | NA | TRBV27 | CASSVGREANSPLHF | TGTGCCAGCAGTGTGGGCAGGGAGGCAAATTCACCCCTCCACTTT
TRBJ2-5 | NA | NA | TRBV19 | CASGTSETQYF | TGTGCCAGTGGGACTTCTGAGACCCAGTACTTC
TRBJ2-3 | NA | TRBD1 | TRBV9 | CASSAMTGATDTQYF | TGTGCCAGCAGCGCGATGACAGGGGCTACAGATACGCAGTATTTT
TRBJ2-1 | NA | NA | TRBV3-1 | CASSQVADEQFF | TGTGCCAGCAGCCAAGTAGCTGATGAGCAGTTCTTC
TRBJ2-3 | many | NA | TRBV19 | CASAQGGTDTQYF | TGTGCCAGTGCACAGGGAGGCACAGATACGCAGTATTTT
TRBJ2-5 | many | NA | TRBV20-1 | CSVEDHEETQYF | TGCAGTGTAGAGGACCACGAGGAGACCCAGTACTTC
TRBJ2-3 | NA | TRBD2 | TRBV24-1 | CATSDVAGGTDTQYF | TGTGCCACCAGTGATGTAGCGGGGGGGACGGATACGCAGTATTTT
TRBJ2-3 | many | TRBD1 | TRBV11-2 | CASSLEYHSDRGRDTQYF | TGTGCCAGCAGCTTAGAATATCACTCGGACAGGGGAAGGGATACGCAGTATTTT
TRBJ2-1 | NA | NA | TRBV10-3 | CAISGGPHNEQFF | TGTGCCATCAGCGGGGGGCCACACAATGAGCAGTTCTTC
TRBJ1-3 | NA | TRBD1 | TRBV15 | CATSRAGGSWGNTIYF | TGTGCCACCAGCAGGGCAGGGGGCTCGTGGGGAAACACCATATATTTT
TRBJ2-7 | NA | NA | TRBV9 | CASSTNNERYF | TGTGCCAGCAGCACCAACAACGAGCGGTACTTC
TRBJ2-5 | NA | NA | TRBV20-1 | CSAGDGGTQYF | TGCAGTGCTGGGGACGGGGGGACCCAGTACTTC
TRBJ2-3 | many | NA | TRBV11-2 | CASSLVGPSADTQYF | TGTGCCAGCAGCTTAGTGGGGCCCTCGGCAGATACGCAGTATTTT
TRBJ1-2 | NA | TRBD1 | TRBV5-6 | CASSGDRGHYGYTF | TGTGCCAGCAGCGGCGACAGGGGGCATTATGGCTACACCTTC
TRBJ1-5 | NA | NA | TRBV24-1 | CATSELTGSGSQPQHF | TGTGCCACCAGTGAGCTTACAGGGTCCGGTAGTCAGCCCCAGCATTTT
TRBJ1-2 | many | TRBD1 | TRBV25-1 | CASSDQDRGYGYTF | TGTGCCAGCAGTGACCAAGACAGGGGATATGGCTACACCTTC
TRBJ2-3 | many | NA | TRBV7-2 | CASSPPWGDTQYF | TGTGCCAGCAGCCCACCCTGGGGAGATACGCAGTATTTT
TRBJ1-1 | many | NA | TRBV7-6 | CASSQGRDMNTEAFF | TGTGCCAGCAGTCAAGGGCGGGATATGAACACTGAAGCTTTCTTT
TRBJ1-1 | NA | TRBD1 | TRBV18 | CASSGTGDTEAFF | TGTGCCAGTTCCGGGACAGGGGATACTGAAGCTTTCTTT
TRBJ2-3 | many | TRBD1 | TRBV7-6 | CASSFRGQGATDTQYF | TGTGCCAGCAGCTTTCGGGGACAGGGGGCCACAGATACGCAGTATTTT
TRBJ2-3 | many | TRBD2 | TRBV20-1 | CSARTSGPADTQYF | TGCAGTGCTAGAACTAGCGGCCCCGCAGATACGCAGTATTTT
TRBJ2-7 | once | NA | TRBV12-3/TRBV12-4 | CASTRGRGYEQYF | TGTGCCAGCACCCGGGGGCGCGGCTACGAGCAGTACTTC
TRBJ1-6 | many | NA | TRBV6-1 | CASRTDGGVNSPLHF | TGTGCCAGCAGGACCGACGGGGGGGTTAATTCACCCCTCCACTTT
TRBJ2-7 | NA | NA | TRBV10-1 | CASSESSLGYEQYF | TGCGCCAGCAGTGAGTCCTCCCTAGGCTACGAGCAGTACTTC
TRBJ1-4 | NA | NA | TRBV24-1 | CATSEPGLGLWGEKLFF | TGTGCCACCAGTGAACCGGGCCTGGGGCTTTGGGGTGAAAAACTGTTTTTT
TRBJ2-1 | NA | NA | TRBV7-3 | CVSSSASEQFF | TGTGTCAGCAGTTCCGCCTCCGAGCAGTTCTTC
TRBJ2-1 | many | NA | TRBV7-9 | CASSLDIVNEQFF | TGTGCCAGCAGCTTAGACATCGTGAATGAGCAGTTCTTC
TRBJ2-5 | few | NA | TRBV18 | CASSPGGETQYF | TGTGCCAGCTCACCGGGCGGCGAGACCCAGTACTTC
TRBJ1-5 | few | TRBD1 | TRBV15 | CATSPQGARSNQPQHF | TGTGCCACCAGCCCCCAGGGGGCAAGGAGCAATCAGCCCCAGCATTTT
TRBJ2-1 | NA | TRBD2 | TRBV2 | CASRAGVSYNEQFF | TGTGCCAGCAGAGCGGGGGTCTCCTACAATGAGCAGTTCTTC
TRBJ1-2 | once | TRBD1 | TRBV2 | CASSPGQGRNYGYTF | TGTGCCAGCAGTCCGGGACAGGGGAGGAACTATGGCTACACCTTC
TRBJ2-5 | many | NA | TRBV7-9 | CASSFLGLETQYF | TGTGCCAGCAGCTTTTTAGGGTTGGAGACCCAGTACTTC
TRBJ1-5 | NA | NA | TRBV19 | CASSLRQAYSNQPQHF | TGTGCCAGTAGTCTAAGACAGGCTTATAGCAATCAGCCCCAGCATTTT
TRBJ2-5 | NA | TRBD2 | TRBV10-3 | CAISESQRGGGETQYF | TGTGCCATCAGTGAGTCCCAGCGGGGAGGAGGAGAGACCCAGTACTTC
TRBJ2-7 | once | TRBD1 | TRBV25-1 | CASSVTGTGTYEQYF | TGTGCCAGCAGTGTTACCGGGACAGGAACCTACGAGCAGTACTTC
TRBJ1-6 | once | TRBD1 | TRBV5-1 | CASSLGQGVGNSPLHF | TGCGCCAGCAGCTTGGGACAGGGGGTAGGCAATTCACCCCTCCACTTT
TRBJ2-5 | many | TRBD1 | TRBV11-2 | CASCPGTGIQETQYF | TGTGCCAGCTGCCCGGGGACAGGGATCCAAGAGACCCAGTACTTC
TRBJ2-2 | NA | TRBD1 | TRBV11-2 | CASSFGQGAGTGELFF | TGTGCCAGCAGCTTTGGACAGGGGGCTGGCACCGGGGAGCTGTTTTTT
TRBJ1-1 | many | NA | TRBV6-5 | CASSYQDSYTEAFF | TGTGCCAGCAGTTACCAGGACAGCTACACTGAAGCTTTCTTT
TRBJ1-2 | few | NA | TRBV7-3 | CASSLKQGYTF | TGTGCCAGCAGCCTAAAACAGGGCTACACCTTC
TRBJ2-2 | many | NA | TRBV11-3 | CASRGTRASGELFF | TGTGCCAGCAGGGGCACTAGAGCGAGCGGGGAGCTGTTTTTT
TRBJ1-1 | NA | TRBD1 | TRBV10-3 | CAISPDRGDTEAFF | TGTGCCATCAGTCCTGACAGGGGGGACACTGAAGCTTTCTTT
TRBJ2-7 | once | TRBD2 | TRBV20-1 | CSASAASGIGYEQYF | TGCAGTGCTAGTGCGGCTAGCGGGATAGGCTACGAGCAGTACTTC
TRBJ1-2 | many | NA | TRBV6-5 | CASSYSTGRGYTF | TGTGCCAGCAGTTACTCGACAGGTCGGGGCTACACCTTC
TRBJ2-7 | NA | NA | TRBV29-1 | CSVGLGEYEQYF | TGCAGCGTTGGACTCGGGGAATACGAGCAGTACTTC